The rows below give T cell receptor beta chains drawn from one sample of a study of lymphopenia after photon versus proton radiotherapy. Data came from immunoSEQ multiplex PCR; TCRdb stores just in-frame clones and leaves some out. In the table there are about 26,000 clones, 75% to 90% of which are singletons. Sequencing used peripheral blood, obtained from a patient treated with photon-based radiotherapy. These receptors were obtained from a woman in her fifties or sixties with pancreatic cancer. Both conserved end residues are part of each CDR3. The D gene is left open where the match is weak. Clone size is stated in some rows and not others, as once, few, many or a class when expanded.

v_gene: TRBV30; d_gene: -; j_gene: TRBJ1-2; abundance: -; CDR3nt: TGTGCCTGGAGGAAGACTTCGACAGGCGGCTACACCTTC; CDR3aa: CAWRKTSTGGYTF
v_gene: TRBV9; d_gene: -; j_gene: TRBJ1-1; abundance: -; CDR3nt: TGTGCCAGCAGCGTAGACCAGGGTTTGAACACTGAAGCTTTCTTT; CDR3aa: CASSVDQGLNTEAFF
v_gene: TRBV5-6; d_gene: -; j_gene: TRBJ2-5; abundance: -; CDR3nt: TGTGCCAGCAGCTTGAGAAGACTGGGGGGAGAGACCCAGTACTTC; CDR3aa: CASSLRRLGGETQYF
v_gene: TRBV7-6; d_gene: -; j_gene: TRBJ1-5; abundance: medium-sized; CDR3nt: TGTGCCAGCAGCTTAAGACAGAACGATCAGCCCCAGCATTTT; CDR3aa: CASSLRQNDQPQHF
v_gene: TRBV30; d_gene: TRBD2; j_gene: TRBJ2-1; abundance: -; CDR3nt: TGTGCCTGGGTAGCGGGAGGGCGTAATGAGCAGTTCTTC; CDR3aa: CAWVAGGRNEQFF
v_gene: TRBV28; d_gene: -; j_gene: TRBJ2-7; abundance: few; CDR3nt: TGTGCCAGCAGTTTTGGGCGTTTTCTACGGGATACAGCCTACGAGCAGTACTTC; CDR3aa: CASSFGRFLRDTAYEQYF
v_gene: TRBV6-5; d_gene: -; j_gene: TRBJ1-2; abundance: -; CDR3nt: TGTGCCAGCAGTTACGGGGTTAACTATGGCTACACCTTC; CDR3aa: CASSYGVNYGYTF
v_gene: TRBV7-6; d_gene: -; j_gene: TRBJ2-5; abundance: -; CDR3nt: TGTGCCAGCAGCTTAAATGCTGGGGTCCAAGAGACCCAGTACTTC; CDR3aa: CASSLNAGVQETQYF
v_gene: TRBV4-1; d_gene: -; j_gene: TRBJ2-7; abundance: -; CDR3nt: TGCGCCAGCAGCCAACTAGACGGGAGTTCCTACGAGCAGTACTTC; CDR3aa: CASSQLDGSSYEQYF
v_gene: TRBV11-2; d_gene: -; j_gene: TRBJ1-2; abundance: -; CDR3nt: TGTGCCAGCAGCCGCCTGGACAGAGCCGATGGCTACACCTTC; CDR3aa: CASSRLDRADGYTF
v_gene: TRBV6-5; d_gene: -; j_gene: TRBJ2-7; abundance: -; CDR3nt: TGTGCCAGCAGTTACTCCGCTAGCGCCTCTCCCTACGAGCAGTACTTC; CDR3aa: CASSYSASASPYEQYF
v_gene: TRBV5-8; d_gene: -; j_gene: TRBJ2-1; abundance: -; CDR3nt: TGTGCCAGCAGCCCCTCGGGGCTCCGGCCTAGGGAGCAGTTCTTC; CDR3aa: CASSPSGLRPREQFF
v_gene: TRBV7-7; d_gene: -; j_gene: TRBJ1-1; abundance: once; CDR3nt: TGTGCCAGCAGCTTAGGGGAGGGTGAGATGAACACTGAAGCTTTCTTT; CDR3aa: CASSLGEGEMNTEAFF
v_gene: TRBV11-2; d_gene: -; j_gene: TRBJ2-1; abundance: -; CDR3nt: TGTGCCAGCAGCGATAGAGGAAGAGGTCATGAGCAGTTCTTC; CDR3aa: CASSDRGRGHEQFF
v_gene: TRBV5-8; d_gene: -; j_gene: TRBJ1-1; abundance: -; CDR3nt: TGTGCCAGCAGCTTGGAAGGGTATCTCACTGAAGCTTTCTTT; CDR3aa: CASSLEGYLTEAFF
v_gene: TRBV6-5; d_gene: -; j_gene: TRBJ2-1; abundance: -; CDR3nt: TGTGCCACGGCTAACTCCTACAATGAGCAGTTCTTC; CDR3aa: CATANSYNEQFF
v_gene: TRBV5-6; d_gene: -; j_gene: TRBJ1-1; abundance: -; CDR3nt: TGTGCCAGCAGCTGGGGGTCCTCAAGGGGCACTGAAGCTTTCTTT; CDR3aa: CASSWGSSRGTEAFF
v_gene: TRBV27; d_gene: -; j_gene: TRBJ1-2; abundance: -; CDR3nt: TGTGCCAGCAGTTCCCCGGGACTCAGGGATGGCTACACCTTC; CDR3aa: CASSSPGLRDGYTF
v_gene: TRBV30; d_gene: -; j_gene: TRBJ2-1; abundance: -; CDR3nt: TGTGCCTCCATTATACGGGGGTACAATGAGCAGTTCTTC; CDR3aa: CASIIRGYNEQFF
v_gene: TRBV28; d_gene: -; j_gene: TRBJ2-4; abundance: -; CDR3nt: TGTGCCACGAAGGGGTACATTCAGTACTTC; CDR3aa: CATKGYIQYF
v_gene: TRBV7-3; d_gene: -; j_gene: TRBJ2-5; abundance: -; CDR3nt: TGTGCCAGCAGCCCGCAGTCAGAAGAGACCCAGTACTTC; CDR3aa: CASSPQSEETQYF
v_gene: TRBV7-9; d_gene: TRBD2; j_gene: TRBJ2-7; abundance: medium-sized; CDR3nt: TGTGCCAGCAGCCCAGTAGCGGGAGTGGTCTACGAGCAGTACTTC; CDR3aa: CASSPVAGVVYEQYF
v_gene: TRBV15; d_gene: -; j_gene: TRBJ1-5; abundance: -; CDR3nt: TGTGCCACCAGCAGAGATCTACAGGCTAGCAATCAGCCCCAGCATTTT; CDR3aa: CATSRDLQASNQPQHF
v_gene: TRBV15; d_gene: -; j_gene: TRBJ2-7; abundance: -; CDR3nt: TGTGCCACCAGCAGAGATCGGGCAGCAGGGTCCTACGAGCAGTACTTC; CDR3aa: CATSRDRAAGSYEQYF
v_gene: TRBV7-2; d_gene: -; j_gene: TRBJ2-5; abundance: -; CDR3nt: TGTGCCAGCAGCTTAGTCCGAGTGGCAGGGCAAGAGACCCAGTACTTC; CDR3aa: CASSLVRVAGQETQYF
v_gene: TRBV9; d_gene: TRBD2; j_gene: TRBJ2-1; abundance: once; CDR3nt: TGTGCCAGCAGCATTAGACTAGCGGGAGGGCCTAATGAGCAGTTCTTC; CDR3aa: CASSIRLAGGPNEQFF
v_gene: TRBV6-1; d_gene: -; j_gene: TRBJ1-5; abundance: -; CDR3nt: TGTGCCAGCAGTACCCGGGACATCGCCCCTTGGGCCCAGCATTTT; CDR3aa: CASSTRDIAPWAQHF
v_gene: TRBV7-6; d_gene: TRBD1; j_gene: TRBJ2-1; abundance: -; CDR3nt: TGTGCCAGCAGCTCGGGACAGGGCATCTACAATGAGCAGTTCTTC; CDR3aa: CASSSGQGIYNEQFF
v_gene: TRBV7-2; d_gene: -; j_gene: TRBJ2-7; abundance: few; CDR3nt: TGTGCCAGCAGCTTAGACCGCTGGGGGCTCTACGAGCAGTACTTC; CDR3aa: CASSLDRWGLYEQYF
v_gene: TRBV19; d_gene: TRBD2; j_gene: TRBJ2-7; abundance: -; CDR3nt: TGTGCCACTTCCCCGGGGTCTAGCGGGAGTTACGAGCAGTACTTC; CDR3aa: CATSPGSSGSYEQYF
v_gene: TRBV14; d_gene: TRBD1; j_gene: TRBJ2-3; abundance: -; CDR3nt: TGTGCCAGCTCCGACAGGGGCATATCAGCAGATACGCAGTATTTT; CDR3aa: CASSDRGISADTQYF
v_gene: TRBV7-6; d_gene: -; j_gene: TRBJ2-3; abundance: -; CDR3nt: TGTGCCAGCAGCTTAGCGGAGGGCGCTAGCACAGATACGCAGTATTTT; CDR3aa: CASSLAEGASTDTQYF
v_gene: TRBV7-2; d_gene: -; j_gene: TRBJ1-5; abundance: -; CDR3nt: TGTGCCAGCAGTCAAAGATTGGGGGGGGCAGGCAATCAGCCCCAGCATTTT; CDR3aa: CASSQRLGGAGNQPQHF